Listed here are 21 T cell receptor beta chains from one sample, sequenced in a study of T-cell reconstitution after alpha-beta-depleted transplantation in children. TCRbeta library preparation incorporated unique molecular identifiers. MiXCR was run by TCRdb on the PCR reads, yielding one entry per CDR3 protein. The sample holds fewer than 120,000 distinct CDR3 sequences, about 9.4% seen once. The sequencing used PBMCs from the stem cell graft donor, collected from the stem cell graft. These receptors all stem from a human donor who donated a stem cell graft to a child with acute lymphoblastic leukemia.

This clonotype was found many times. The V gene is TRBV12-3 or TRBV12-4, the J gene TRBJ2-2, with D maybe TRBD2 (6 bases). V gave up 4 bases and J gave up 5 bases, with 11 bases separating them. The CDR3 is 14 residues long. CDR3 DNA: TGTGCCAGCAGTTATCGGGACTGGACCGGGGAGCTGTTTTTT. Amino acid sequence: CASSYRDWTGELFF.

This clonotype was observed many times. V and J are TRBV20-1 and TRBJ1-3; a possible D gene is TRBD1 (5 bases). Trimming cost V 5 bases and J 0 bases, with 14 bases left between them. The germline V gene encodes CDR1 DFQATT and CDR2 SNEGSKA (reference sequence). This CDR3 is 15 amino acids long. The CDR3 sequence: CSASTDSYSGNTIYF. In nucleotides, the CDR3 is TGCAGTGCTTCAACCGACAGTTACTCTGGAAACACCATATATTTT.

The chain recombines TRBV4-3 with TRBJ2-7; D may match TRBD1 or TRBD2 (5 bases each). The CDR3 spans 15 residues. The V end was cut by 1 base, the J end by 4 bases, with 14 bases between. The V gene's germline CDR1 is LGHNA and CDR2 YSLEER. The CDR3 nucleotides read TGCGCCAGCAGCCAAGCTCCCGGGGCAGGTTACGAGCAGTACTTC. This codes for CASSQAPGAGYEQYF.

This clonotype was counted at least ten times. The chain recombines TRBV6-5 with TRBJ2-2; maybe TRBD1 (5 bases). The germline V gene encodes CDR1 MNHEY and CDR2 SVGAGI. V lost 2 bases and J 3 bases, leaving 10 bases between the germline ends. This CDR3 has 15 residues. The CDR3 here is CASSYQGADTGELFF. CDR3 sequence (DNA): TGTGCCAGCAGTTACCAAGGGGCGGACACCGGGGAGCTGTTTTTT.

This clonotype was found many times. The V and J genes are TRBV18 and TRBJ2-2, with D tentatively TRBD1 (6 bases). The CDR3 contains 16 residues. V shed 3 bases and J shed 2 bases, with 13 bases lying between them. Germline loops: CDR1 KGHSH, CDR2 LQKENI. The CDR3 nucleotides are TGTGCCAGCTCACCGGGGAGAGGGGGAAACACCGGGGAGCTGTTTTTT. As protein: CASSPGRGGNTGELFF.

This clonotype was counted ten times or more. The chain combines TRBV9 with TRBJ2-2; perhaps TRBD1 as D (5 bases). CDR3 size: 13 residues. The V gene's germline CDR1 is SGDLS and CDR2 YYNGEE. Trimming took 1 base from V and 5 from J, leaving 6 bases between them. The CDR3: CASSVRGTGELFF. Here the CDR3 DNA reads TGTGCCAGCAGCGTAAGGGGTACCGGGGAGCTGTTTTTT.

With regard to this clonotype: This may be a read error, as it is one base from a much larger clone. This rearrangement joins TRBV7-2 to TRBJ2-5; D is perhaps TRBD2 (6 bases). Germline values: CDR1 SGHTA, CDR2 FQGNSA. The CDR3 sequence is 14 residues long. V lost 0 bases and J lost 5, with 10 bases in between. CDR3 nucleotide sequence: TGTGCCAGCAGCTTAGCGGGAGGTTGTGAGACCCAGTACTTC. Amino acid sequence: CASSLAGGCETQYF.

This clonotype has a count of ten or more. The chain uses TRBV29-1 and TRBJ2-7, with 7 bases lining up with TRBD1. V gave up 4 bases and J gave up 0 bases; unmatched junction bases: 3. The CDR3 is made up of 13 amino acids. Germline CDR1 SQVTM, CDR2 ANQGSEA. Written as DNA, the CDR3 is TGCAGCGTTGTGGGGACAGCCTCCTACGAGCAGTACTTC. Residues: CSVVGTASYEQYF.

This clonotype has ten or more counts. The chain links TRBV4-3 to TRBJ1-6; the match to TRBD1 covers 9 bases. Germline loops: CDR1 LGHNA, CDR2 YSLEER. The CDR3 runs 15 residues. V gave up 5 bases and J gave up 7 bases; unmatched junction bases: 6. The CDR3 reads CASSSGTGNNSPLHF. The CDR3 nucleotides read TGCGCCAGCAGCTCCGGGACAGGGAACAATTCACCCCTCCACTTT.

This clonotype was detected many times. This chain joins TRBV12-3 or TRBV12-4 and TRBJ2-2, with TRBD2 matching 7 bases. This CDR3 is built from 17 residues. The trim removed 3 bases at V and 4 bases at J, leaving 11 bases unmatched. Written as DNA, the CDR3 is TGTGCCAGCAGTTTCGGGCCCGGCGGCGGGGGCACCGGGGAGCTGTTTTTT. Translation gives CASSFGPGGGGTGELFF.

This clonotype was observed many times. This chain uses TRBV6-5 with TRBJ2-3, with 14 bases aligning to TRBD2. J was trimmed by 1 base and V by 4 bases; bases with no gene match: 4. Germline assignment: CDR1 MNHEY and CDR2 SVGAGI. The CDR3 has 17 amino acids. CDR3 protein: CASSSGLAGARTDTQYF. In DNA form, the CDR3 reads TGTGCCAGCAGTTCGGGACTAGCGGGGGCCCGCACAGATACGCAGTATTTT.

V usage is TRBV7-8 and J usage is TRBJ2-7; TRBD1 is a possible D gene (5 bases). V dropped 6 bases and J dropped 1 base, with 10 bases sitting between them. Germline lookup yields CDR1 SGHVS and CDR2 FQNEAQ. The CDR3 has 13 residues. CDR3 bases: TGTGCCAGCAGTAAACAGGCTTCCTACGAGCAGTACTTC. Its protein product is CASSKQASYEQYF.

This clonotype was counted many times. This chain uses TRBV11-2 with TRBJ2-1, with 7 bases that match TRBD2. CDR3 length: 16 amino acids. V was clipped by 6 bases and J by 1 base; unmatched bases: 9. Germline CDR1 is SGHAT and CDR2 is FQNNGV. This CDR3 reads CASRFGRGVSYNEQFF. In nucleotides, the CDR3 is TGTGCCAGCAGGTTTGGTCGGGGGGTTTCCTACAATGAGCAGTTCTTC.

There are many counts of this clonotype. The chain is built from TRBV28 and TRBJ2-1; TRBD2 aligns across 9 bases. The CDR3 contains 16 residues. Germline CDR1 and CDR2: MDHEN and SYDVKM. V gave up 3 bases and J gave up 4 bases; unmatched junction bases: 7. CDR3 residues: CASSFGSGSGYNEQFF. The CDR3 region has the DNA TGTGCCAGCAGTTTTGGTAGCGGGAGCGGGTACAATGAGCAGTTCTTC.

This clonotype has at least ten counts. The chain combines TRBV7-3 with TRBJ2-7; D call uncertain. CDR1 and CDR2 from the germline V gene are SGHTA and FQGTGA. The V end was cut by 4 bases, the J end by 2 bases, with 15 bases between. The CDR3 runs 15 residues. CDR3 in amino acids: CASSSHTLDTYEQYF. The CDR3, as DNA: TGTGCCAGCAGCTCACATACCCTCGACACCTACGAGCAGTACTTC.

At least ten counts were recorded for this clonotype. The chain is built from TRBV4-1 and TRBJ2-7; tentative D call: TRBD2 (7 bases). CDR3 length: 15 residues. V lost 0 bases, J lost 7 bases, and 16 bases lay in between. Germline values: CDR1 MGHRA, CDR2 YSYEKL. Written as DNA, the CDR3 is TGCGCCAGCAGCCAAGATCCCGCCGGGGGGCTTGAGCAGTACTTC. Translating it yields CASSQDPAGGLEQYF.

This clonotype was counted many times. The rearrangement joins TRBV7-2 to TRBJ2-5; no reliable D call. The germline V gene encodes CDR1 SGHTA and CDR2 FQGNSA. V was clipped by 1 base and J by 4 bases, with 1 base between them. The CDR3 length is 11 residues. The CDR3: CASSLVETQYF. The CDR3 DNA reads TGTGCCAGCAGCTTAGTAGAGACCCAGTACTTC.

This clonotype was detected ten times or more. V usage is TRBV20-1 and J usage is TRBJ2-3, with 10 bases aligning to TRBD2. The junction had 5 bases not matched to a gene; V was cut back by 3 bases and J by 2 bases. Germline V lookup: CDR1 DFQATT, CDR2 SNEGSKA (reference sequence). The CDR3 is made up of 15 amino acids. For the CDR3, the DNA is TGCAGTGCTAGGGGGCTAGCGGGAGCCACAGATACGCAGTATTTT. Amino acids: CSARGLAGATDTQYF.

Many counts were recorded for this clonotype. The CDR3 sequence: CASRTGGSQETQYF. The DNA of the CDR3 is TGCGCCAGCAGGACAGGGGGTTCACAAGAGACCCAGTACTTC. The chain uses TRBV5-1 and TRBJ2-5, with 9 nucleotides matching TRBD1. The junction had 4 bases not matched to a gene; V was cut back by 5 bases and J by 2 bases. Germline CDR1 and CDR2: SGHRS and YFSETQ. This CDR3 has 14 residues.

This clonotype was recorded at least ten times. This chain links TRBV7-2 with TRBJ2-5, with D hard to call. CDR3 length: 13 amino acids. The V end lost 5 bases, the J end lost 5 bases, and 12 bases lay between the germline ends. Germline V lookup: CDR1 SGHTA, CDR2 FQGNSA. CDR3 region: CASSPTGAETQYF. CDR3 sequence (DNA): TGTGCCAGCAGCCCTACCGGAGCGGAGACCCAGTACTTC.

This clonotype was counted ten times or more. The rearrangement links TRBV5-1 to TRBJ2-3; D perhaps matches TRBD2 (6 bases). With 4 bases removed from V and 1 base from J, the gap between germline ends came to 10 bases. From germline, CDR1 is SGHRS and CDR2 YFSETQ. The CDR3 extends over 14 amino acids. CDR3 in DNA: TGCGCCAGCAGCGAAGTAGCGGGCACAGATACGCAGTATTTT. Its protein is CASSEVAGTDTQYF.